This TCR beta chain was recorded in a study of response to subunit inactivated influenza vaccine. From the RT-PCR reads, TCRdb called clonotypes with MiXCR, one entry per CDR3 protein. The table lists about 540,000 distinct CDR3 sequences, approximately 24% of them singletons. This same sample was also taken into another study, of T cells expressing NK-cell markers. That source notes: The authors generated TCR beta cDNA through 5'RACE template switching with UMIs. Researchers got TCR beta repertoires out of sorted CD3+CD56+NKG2C+, CD3+CD56+NKG2C- and CD3+CD56-NKG2C+ T cells. Seven of eight sequenced donors tested HCMV-seropositive; one tested seronegative. The HCMV specificity of the expanded NKG2C+ T cell clones stayed unresolved.

Sequences were derived from CD4+ T cells sorted from PBMCs, sampled 11 to 12 days after vaccination. The sequence was obtained from a man aged 45-65 years who received an inactivated influenza vaccine.

The CDR3 region has the DNA TGTGCCAGCAGCTCCCCGGGACTAGGGGGTCGAGCGACCCAGTACTTC. Protein product: CASSSPGLGGRATQYF. This chain connects TRBV7-2 to TRBJ2-5, with 8 bases fitting TRBD2. V gave up 4 bases and J gave up 7 bases; unmatched junction bases: 14. Germline CDR1 is SGHTA and CDR2 is FQGNSA. The CDR3 loop spans 16 amino acids.